The 26 T cell receptor beta chains listed next were all sequenced from one sample in a study of tumor and adjacent non-tumor tissue in lung cancer (dated by TCRdb to between 2018 and 2020). RNA was isolated from bulk, unsorted tissue, and RNA quality was assessed with a NanoDrop ND-1000 and an Agilent 2100. Library preparation used multiplex PCR. TCRdb shows the sequencer as Illumina HiSeq 2500. TCRbeta libraries were constructed through three rounds of nested PCR with primers (Table S4) according to protocols adapted from ARM-PCR. The raw public data were reprocessed by TCRdb itself: fastp quality trimming at Q25, MiXCR clonotype calling, in-frame beta chains only. CDR3 protein sequences are deduplicated, and each keeps its most common genes and DNA. Across this sample there are about 76,000 distinct CDR3 sequences, with around 70% seen only once. The ten biggest clones cover about 12% of the sample.

Sample: lung tumor tissue. The receptors derive from a woman in her 70s with non-small cell lung cancer.

A few counts support this clonotype. The chain couples TRBV7-9 to TRBJ2-3; D not resolved. V lost 8 bases to trimming and J lost 3 bases, with 6 bases between them. The CDR3 contains 11 residues. Per germline, CDR1 SEHNR and CDR2 FQNEAQ (reference sequence). The CDR3 reads CASSVTDTQYF. The CDR3 bases are TGTGCCAGCTCAGTAACAGATACGCAGTATTTT.

On this clonotype: Germline and junction disagree at one end, which may indicate a read error. This chain connects TRBV29-1 to TRBJ2-1; D gene ambiguous. Germline CDR1 is SQVTM and CDR2 is ANQGSEA. CDR3 size: 12 residues. The CDR3 is CSIDYSYNEQFF. The CDR3 DNA sequence: TGCAGCATTGATTACTCCTACAATGAGCAGTTCTTC.

This clonotype was detected many times. This chain links TRBV6-1 with TRBJ2-1; no clear D gene. The V and J ends lost 3 bases and 8 bases respectively, with 17 bases between them. The length of the CDR3 is 15 residues. The germline V gene has CDR1 MNHNS and CDR2 SASEGT. The CDR3 DNA sequence: TGTGCCAGCAGTGAGATGTCAGGCGGCCCCGATGAGCAGTTCTTC. Translated, it gives CASSEMSGGPDEQFF.

Of note for this clonotype: The junction departs from the called germline gene at one end, perhaps through a read error. The chain couples TRBV12-3 or TRBV12-4 to TRBJ2-1; no reliable D call. This CDR3 is built from 15 residues. CDR3 coding DNA: TGCGCCAGCAGTGTGTTCGCGTGGTCTTACGATGAGCAGTTCTTC. Translation: CASSVFAWSYDEQFF.

Turning to this clonotype: An end of the junction does not agree with germline; a read error may underlie this. DNA of the CDR3: TGCAGCACTCGGACAGGTAGCGAGACCCTGTACTTC. Protein: CSTRTGSETLYF. The chain recombines TRBV29-1 with TRBJ2-5; 7 positions match TRBD1. The CDR3 totals 12 residues. The germline gives CDR1 SQVTM, CDR2 ANQGSEA.

The chain recombines TRBV6-5 with TRBJ2-7, with TRBD2 matching 10 bases. V gave up 7 bases and J gave up 6 bases; unmatched junction bases: 15. The CDR3 length is 16 residues. The germline V gene has CDR1 MNHEY and CDR2 SVGAGI. CDR3 sequence (DNA): TGTGCCAGCACGGTAGAGGCACTAGCGGGAACCGGCGAGCAGTACTTC. It encodes CASTVEALAGTGEQYF.

As concerns this clonotype: It may be a read error: a sequence one base away is much more abundant. The V call is TRBV7-9, the J call TRBJ2-5; D remains ambiguous. This CDR3 is built from 12 residues. Germline CDR1 reads SEHNR; CDR2 reads FQNEAQ (reference sequence). The V and J ends lost 5 bases and 0 bases respectively, with 4 bases between them. CDR3 sequence reads: CASSMHQETQYF. The CDR3 DNA sequence: TGTGCCAGCAGCATGCACCAAGAGACCCAGTACTTC.

This clonotype was seen only a few times. Mismatch with germline at one junction end may stem from a read error. The chain links TRBV7-8 to TRBJ2-1; 13 bases are shared with TRBD2. Germline V gene data show CDR1 as SGHVS and CDR2 as FQNEAQ. The CDR3 contains 15 residues. Here the CDR3 reads CAGSPGLAGNYEQFF. The CDR3 DNA reads as TGTGCCGGCAGCCCGGGACTAGCGGGAAACTATGAGCAGTTCTTC.

This chain uses TRBV6-1 with TRBJ1-1; D ambiguous. There are 15 residues in the CDR3. V gave up 5 bases and J gave up 6 bases, with 19 bases separating them. CDR1 and CDR2 (germline): MNHNS, SASEGT. The DNA of the CDR3 is TGTGCCAGCAGTCATAGAAATATCGGCAACGCTGAAGCTTTCTTT. It is translated as CASSHRNIGNAEAFF.

This chain uses TRBV7-8 with TRBJ2-7; D is possibly TRBD1 (5 bases). Germline V gene sequence: CDR1 SGHVS, CDR2 FQNEAQ. The CDR3 loop spans 15 amino acids. Trimming removed 7 bases at V and 7 bases at J, with 23 bases between. As DNA, the CDR3 is TGTGCCAGCAACTTCCTAGGGGCAGAGGCTGGGGAGCAGTACTTC. Its translation is CASNFLGAEAGEQYF. The variable domain in full, completed from reference TRBV7-8 and TRBJ2-7, reads GAGVSQSPRYKVAKRGQDVALRCDPISGHVSLFWYQQALGQGPEFLTYFQNEAQLDKSGLPSDRFFAERPEGSVSTLKIQRTQQEDSAVYLCASNFLGAEAGEQYFGPGTRLTVT.

Comment on this clonotype: In this CDR3 the conserved last residue, phenylalanine or tryptophan, is missing, so a read error is likely. The CDR3 nucleotides read TGCGCCAGCAGCCATAACAGGCAGGCCTACGAGCAGTACCTC. The encoded protein is CASSHNRQAYEQYL. This chain links TRBV4-1 with TRBJ2-7, with D perhaps TRBD1 (5 bases). The germline CDR1 and CDR2 sequences are MGHRA and YSYEKL. The ends were cut back, 3 bases at V and 2 bases at J, with 11 bases in the middle. The CDR3 loop spans 14 amino acids.

To note about this clonotype: A read error is possible here, since a much larger clone lies one base away. The chain couples TRBV7-9 to TRBJ1-1, with no clear D. There are 11 residues in the CDR3. CDR1 and CDR2 from the germline V gene are SEHNR and FQNEAQ (reference sequence). CDR3 DNA: TGTGCCAGCAGCCCGTGGACTGAAGCTTTATTT. Its protein product is CASSPWTEALF.

Of note for this clonotype: At one end, the junction sequence differs from germline, possibly due to a read error. The chain joins TRBV29-1 to TRBJ1-1; no reliable D call. The germline gives CDR1 SQVTM, CDR2 ANQGSEA. CDR3 size: 15 residues. Here the CDR3 reads CSVASSGKPNTEAFF. The CDR3 region has the DNA TGTAGCGTTGCTTCCTCGGGCAAACCGAACACTGAAGCTTTCTTT.

Comment on this clonotype: Without the conserved terminal phenylalanine or tryptophan, this CDR3 likely stems from a read error. The chain uses TRBV29-1 and TRBJ1-2, with D perhaps matching TRBD1 (6 bases). Germline V gives CDR1 SQVTM, CDR2 ANQGSEA. The CDR3 has 14 amino acids. The CDR3 DNA follows: TGCGGCGTTGTTACCCCCGGACAGATCTATGGCTACACCATC. This codes for CGVVTPGQIYGYTI.

A note on this clonotype: This may arise from a read error, as a much more abundant clone is one base away. This chain links TRBV11-2 with TRBJ2-1, with D possibly TRBD2 on 5 matching bases. Trimming left V 5 bases short and J 4 bases short, with 18 bases between. Looked up from germline, CDR1 is SGHAT and CDR2 is FQNNGV. CDR3 size: 16 residues. CDR3 nucleotide sequence: TGTGCCAGCAGCCGTACTACCGGGAATGTATACAATGAGCAGTTCTTC. Protein sequence: CASSRTTGNVYNEQFF.

Regarding this clonotype: Here the CDR3 omits its conserved ending phenylalanine or tryptophan, so a read error is the likely source. The DNA is left out, because the CDR3 cannot be placed on it with certainty; the CDR3 is given as TCRdb lists it. The gene calls are TRBV7-2 and TRBJ1-6; TRBD1, the table's D call, was not compared with the DNA. Germline CDR1 SGHTA, CDR2 FQGNSA. Termini included, the CDR3 measures 18 amino acids. The CDR3 sequence is CASSRPGTGTTYNSPPHL.

Of note for this clonotype: Its ends do not fully match the called genes, so a read error is possible. V gene TRBV5-4 combines with J gene TRBJ2-5, with D uncertain. Germline loops: CDR1 SGHNT, CDR2 YYREEE (reference sequence). CDR3 size: 12 residues. The DNA for the CDR3 is TGTGGCAGCAGTACCACGGGAGAGACCCAGTACTTC. Translated, it gives CGSSTTGETQYF.

For this clonotype: A junction boundary mismatches the germline segment, possibly from a read error. The chain has TRBV29-1 and TRBJ2-7; tentatively, D is TRBD2 (5 bases). The CDR3 contains 14 residues. From germline, CDR1 is SQVTM and CDR2 ANQGSEA. Here the CDR3 reads CNVTLQPSGYEQYF. CDR3 coding DNA: TGCAACGTCACCCTCCAGCCGAGCGGCTACGAGCAGTACTTT.

Note on this clonotype: The junction shows a germline mismatch at one end, possibly a read error. The V call is TRBV12-3 or TRBV12-4, the J call TRBJ2-1, with D perhaps being TRBD1 or TRBD2 (7 bases each). The CDR3 consists of 11 residues. The CDR3 loop is CVSSSRGGASF. DNA of the CDR3: TGTGTCAGCAGCTCCAGGGGGGGTGCGTCCTTC.

In this sample, this clonotype turned up many times. A junction boundary mismatches the germline segment, possibly from a read error. The rearrangement joins TRBV24-1 to TRBJ2-7; perhaps TRBD1 as D (6 bases). This CDR3 region has 12 residues. The germline CDR1 and CDR2 sequences are KGHDR and SFDVKD. The DNA for the CDR3 is TGTGCCACAAGTGAGAACAGGGACGAGCAGTACTTC. Encoded protein: CATSENRDEQYF.

This clonotype counts as medium-sized. The V and J genes are TRBV6-5 and TRBJ2-6, with D possibly TRBD1 on 6 matching bases. The CDR3 is 15 amino acids. Deletions cut 6 bases from V and 1 base from J, with 10 bases between. Germline V gives CDR1 MNHEY, CDR2 SVGAGI. CDR3 residues: CASRRDISGANVLTF. The CDR3 coding sequence is TGTGCCAGCAGACGGGACATATCTGGGGCCAACGTCCTGACTTTC.

Note on this clonotype: The junction departs from the called germline gene at one end, perhaps through a read error. The chain combines TRBV6-5 with TRBJ2-7; 7 bases agree with TRBD1. The CDR3 spans 15 residues. Germline CDR1 MNHEY, CDR2 SVGAGI. CDR3 amino acids: CVSSYGTVQTYEQYF. In DNA form, the CDR3 reads TGTGTCAGCAGTTACGGGACAGTGCAAACCTACGAGCAGTACTTC.

V gene TRBV6-6 combines with J gene TRBJ2-3; no definite D call. CDR1 and CDR2 (germline): MNHNY, SVGAGI (reference sequence). The CDR3 spans 13 residues. V lost 8 bases, J lost 1 base, and 10 bases lay in between. For the CDR3, the DNA is TGTGCCAGCGCTACTTGTGGCACAGATACGCAGTATTTT. Its protein product is CASATCGTDTQYF.

As for this clonotype: One junction end disagrees with the germline gene, perhaps due to a read error. V usage is TRBV28 and J usage is TRBJ2-3; D gene ambiguous. This CDR3 is 14 amino acids long. CDR1 and CDR2 from the germline V gene are MDHEN and SYDVKM. The CDR3 bases are TGTTCCAGTAGTTTATATCGGTTCCCAGATACGCAGTATTTT. Its protein product is CSSSLYRFPDTQYF.

To note about this clonotype: At one of its ends the junction is not consistent with the germline gene, which may arise from a read error. V is TRBV11-1 and J is TRBJ2-1; the D gene is possibly TRBD2 (6 bases). This CDR3 is built from 16 residues. Germline CDR1 reads SGHAT; CDR2 reads FQDESV (reference sequence). CDR3 amino acids: CASNFMGTGVDNEQFF. The CDR3 DNA sequence: TGTGCCAGCAACTTTATGGGGACGGGAGTGGATAATGAGCAATTCTTC.

To note about this clonotype: Its ends do not fully match the called genes, so a read error is possible. The chain recombines TRBV11-1 with TRBJ2-1; 7 bases match TRBD2. Germline-derived CDR1 and CDR2 are SGHAT and FQDESV (reference sequence). The CDR3 runs to 17 residues. CDR3 DNA: TGTGCCAGCGGCTCCCACTTAACGGGAGGTTCCTACATTGAGCAGTTCTTC. Its protein is CASGSHLTGGSYIEQFF.